This T cell receptor beta chain was sequenced for a study of Tregs in tolerant kidney transplant recipients. Profiled with immunoSEQ multiplex PCR; TCRdb holds only in-frame clones, not every one. The sample holds about 73,000 clones; about 98% are singletons and the top ten take around 0.5%. V was pared by 4 bases and J by 0 bases, with 8 bases of the junction left unmatched. The CDR3 spans 17 residues. Germline CDR1 reads SGHKS; CDR2 reads YYEKEE (reference sequence). This TCR was sampled from a human donor who received a combined kidney and bone marrow transplant. Sequencing was performed on CD4+ T cells from blood, taken before the transplant. The chain is built from TRBV5-5 and TRBJ1-3, with 9 bases matching TRBD1. CDR3 in amino acids: CASSGNGQGHSGNTIYF. CDR3 DNA sequence: TGTGCCAGCAGCGGAAATGGACAGGGGCACTCTGGAAACACCATATATTTT.